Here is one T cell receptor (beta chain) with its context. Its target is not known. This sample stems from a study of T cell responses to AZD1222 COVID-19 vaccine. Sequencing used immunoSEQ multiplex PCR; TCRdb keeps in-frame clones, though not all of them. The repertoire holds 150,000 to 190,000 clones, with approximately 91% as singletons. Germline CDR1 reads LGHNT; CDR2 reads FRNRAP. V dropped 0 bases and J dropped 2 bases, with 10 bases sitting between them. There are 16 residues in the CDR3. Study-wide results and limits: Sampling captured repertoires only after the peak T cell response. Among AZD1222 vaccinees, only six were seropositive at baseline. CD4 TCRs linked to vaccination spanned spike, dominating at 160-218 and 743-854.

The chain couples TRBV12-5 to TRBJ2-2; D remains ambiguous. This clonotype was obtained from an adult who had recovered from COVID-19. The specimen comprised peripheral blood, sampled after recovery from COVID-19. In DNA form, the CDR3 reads TGTGCTAGTGGTTTGGTAAAGCCGATTAACACCGGGGAGCTGTTTTTT. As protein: CASGLVKPINTGELFF.